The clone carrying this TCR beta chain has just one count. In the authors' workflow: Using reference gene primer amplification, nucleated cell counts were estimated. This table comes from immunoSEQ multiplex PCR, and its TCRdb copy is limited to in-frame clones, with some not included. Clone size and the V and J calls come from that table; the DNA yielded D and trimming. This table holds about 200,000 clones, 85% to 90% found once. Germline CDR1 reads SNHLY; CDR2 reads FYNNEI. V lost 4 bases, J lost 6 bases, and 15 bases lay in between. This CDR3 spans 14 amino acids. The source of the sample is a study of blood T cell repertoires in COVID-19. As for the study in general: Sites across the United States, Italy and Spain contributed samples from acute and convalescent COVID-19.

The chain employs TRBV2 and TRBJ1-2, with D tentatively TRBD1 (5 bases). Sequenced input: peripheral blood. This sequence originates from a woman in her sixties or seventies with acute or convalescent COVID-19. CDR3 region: CASSVSGAWNGYTF. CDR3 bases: TGTGCCAGCAGTGTAAGTGGGGCCTGGAATGGCTACACCTTC. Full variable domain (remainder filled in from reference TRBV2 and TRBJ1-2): EPEVTQTPSHQVTQMGQEVILRCVPISNHLYFYWYRQILGQKVEFLVSFYNNEISEKSEIFDDQFSVERPDGSNFTLKIRSTKLEDSAMYFCASSVSGAWNGYTFGSGTRLTVV.